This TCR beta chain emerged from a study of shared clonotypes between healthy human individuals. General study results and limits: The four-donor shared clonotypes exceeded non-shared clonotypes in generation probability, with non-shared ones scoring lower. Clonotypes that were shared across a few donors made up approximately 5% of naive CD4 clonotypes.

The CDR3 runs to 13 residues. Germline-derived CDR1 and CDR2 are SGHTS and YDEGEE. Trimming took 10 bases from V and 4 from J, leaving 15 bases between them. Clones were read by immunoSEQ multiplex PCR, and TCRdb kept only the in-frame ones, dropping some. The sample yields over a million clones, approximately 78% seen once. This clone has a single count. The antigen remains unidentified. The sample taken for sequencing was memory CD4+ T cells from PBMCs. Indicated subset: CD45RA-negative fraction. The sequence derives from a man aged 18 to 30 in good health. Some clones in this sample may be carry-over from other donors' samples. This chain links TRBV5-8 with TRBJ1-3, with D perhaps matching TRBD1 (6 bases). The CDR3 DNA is TGTGCCGCCCGGGGGGCCCCCGGAAACACCATATATTTT. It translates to CAARGAPGNTIYF.